This T cell receptor beta chain was captured by sequencing in a study of beta chain features in type 1 diabetes. Whole-study context: In all, 107,917,701 sorted cells from all samples were analyzed.

This clone was found a few times. Its antigen is still unknown. Study findings and constraints: Whether TCRB rearrangement is influenced by HLA type went unresolved here. All four CD4+ subsets of Type 1 diabetes patients contained TCRB CDR3s that were moderately but significantly shorter. Reduced insertions and increased deletions marked VDJ junctions in type 1 diabetes patients.

The investigators reverse transcribed all of the isolated RNA, so they sequenced expressed TCRB transcripts. Assay: immunoSEQ multiplex PCR; the TCRdb copy retains only in-frame clones and omits some. Among some 300,000 clones listed, about 7.8% were seen once. Germline V lookup: CDR1 SGHTA, CDR2 FQGNSA. The CDR3 consists of 13 residues. J gave up 9 bases and V 3 bases, and 3 bases lay outside the gene matches. The clonotype was recovered from a woman younger than 35 in good health. The sequencing input was central memory CD4+ T cells from blood. The chain has TRBV7-2 and TRBJ2-1, with 9 bases matching TRBD2. The CDR3 loop is CASSFLAGVEQFF. DNA for the CDR3: TGTGCCAGCAGCTTTTTAGCGGGAGTTGAGCAGTTCTTC.